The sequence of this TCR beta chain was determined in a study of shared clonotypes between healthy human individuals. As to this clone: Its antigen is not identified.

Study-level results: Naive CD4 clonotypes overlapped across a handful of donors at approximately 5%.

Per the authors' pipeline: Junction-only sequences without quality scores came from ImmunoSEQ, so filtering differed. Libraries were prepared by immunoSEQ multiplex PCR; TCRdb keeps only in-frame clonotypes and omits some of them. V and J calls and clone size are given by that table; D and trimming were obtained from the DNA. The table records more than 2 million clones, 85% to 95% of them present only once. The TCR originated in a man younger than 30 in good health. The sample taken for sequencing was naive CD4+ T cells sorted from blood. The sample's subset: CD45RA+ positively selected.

CDR3 protein: CAWTITGTGGYEQYF. The CDR3, as DNA: TGTGCCTGGACCATAACCGGGACAGGGGGCTACGAGCAGTACTTC. The chain is built from TRBV30 and TRBJ2-7, with 11 bases that match TRBD1. CDR1 GTSNPN and CDR2 SVGIG come from the germline V gene (reference sequence). Losses at the gene ends were 4 bases for V and 3 bases for J; bases not matched to a gene: 8. CDR3 size: 15 residues.